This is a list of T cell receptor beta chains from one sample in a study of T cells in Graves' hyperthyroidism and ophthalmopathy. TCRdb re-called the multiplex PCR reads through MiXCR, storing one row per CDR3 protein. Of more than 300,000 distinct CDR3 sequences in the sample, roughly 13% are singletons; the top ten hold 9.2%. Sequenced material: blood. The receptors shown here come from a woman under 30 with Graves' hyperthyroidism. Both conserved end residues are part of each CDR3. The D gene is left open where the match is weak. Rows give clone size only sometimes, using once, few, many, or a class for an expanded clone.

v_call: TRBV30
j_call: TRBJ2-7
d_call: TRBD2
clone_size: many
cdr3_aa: CAWRKLSGGSYEQYF
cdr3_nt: TGTGCCTGGAGGAAATTGAGCGGGGGCTCCTACGAGCAGTACTTC

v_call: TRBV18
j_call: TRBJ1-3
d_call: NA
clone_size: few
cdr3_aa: CASSPPADLGTGNTIYF
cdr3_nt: TGTGCCAGCTCACCGCCGGCAGACCTAGGTACGGGAAACACCATATATTTT

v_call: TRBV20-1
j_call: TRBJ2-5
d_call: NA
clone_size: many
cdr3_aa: CSAKGTRRGIQETQYF
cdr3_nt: TGCAGTGCTAAAGGAACCCGGAGAGGGATACAAGAGACCCAGTACTTC

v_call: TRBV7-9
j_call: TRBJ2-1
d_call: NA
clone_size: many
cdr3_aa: CASTETFTGKGVSYNEQFF
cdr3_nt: TGTGCCAGCACCGAAACTTTTACGGGGAAGGGGGTCTCCTACAATGAGCAGTTCTTC

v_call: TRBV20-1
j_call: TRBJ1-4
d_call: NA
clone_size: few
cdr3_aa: CSARGRASGGEKLFF
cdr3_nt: TGCAGTGCTAGAGGCCGGGCCTCCGGCGGCGAAAAACTGTTTTTT

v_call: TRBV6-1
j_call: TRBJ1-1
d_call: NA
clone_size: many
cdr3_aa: CASNRQVNTEAFF
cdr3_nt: TGTGCCAGCAATCGACAGGTGAACACTGAAGCTTTCTTT

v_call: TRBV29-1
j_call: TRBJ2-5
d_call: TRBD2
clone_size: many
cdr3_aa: CSVRAGKETQYF
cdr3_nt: TGCAGCGTTCGAGCGGGGAAAGAGACCCAGTACTTC

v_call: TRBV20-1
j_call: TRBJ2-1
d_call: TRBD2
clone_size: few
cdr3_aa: CSASSGRLRNEQFF
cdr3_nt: TGCAGTGCTTCCAGCGGGAGATTACGCAATGAGCAGTTCTTC

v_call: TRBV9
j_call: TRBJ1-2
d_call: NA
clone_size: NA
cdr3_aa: CASSYGQSSAFLDYTF
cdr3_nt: TGTGCCAGCAGCTATGGACAGTCTTCGGCTTTTTTAGACTACACCTTC

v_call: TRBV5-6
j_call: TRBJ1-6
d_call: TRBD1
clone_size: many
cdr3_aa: CASSRDRGPDNSPLHF
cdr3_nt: TGTGCCAGCAGCCGGGACAGGGGGCCGGATAATTCACCCCTCCACTTT

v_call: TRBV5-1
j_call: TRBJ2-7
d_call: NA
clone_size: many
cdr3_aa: CASRRDSGEGGEQYF
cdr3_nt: TGCGCCAGCAGGCGCGACAGCGGAGAAGGGGGGGAGCAGTACTTC

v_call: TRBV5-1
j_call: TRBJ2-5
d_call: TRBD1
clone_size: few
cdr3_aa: CASRSGQGETQYF
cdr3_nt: TGCGCCAGCAGAAGTGGACAGGGCGAGACCCAGTACTTC

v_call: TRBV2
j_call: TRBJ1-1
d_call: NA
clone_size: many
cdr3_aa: CASSPPGQETEAFF
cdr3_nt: TGTGCCAGCAGTCCCCCGGGACAAGAAACTGAAGCTTTCTTT

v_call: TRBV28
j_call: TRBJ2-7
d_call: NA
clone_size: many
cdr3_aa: CASSLPGAGYEQYF
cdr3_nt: TGTGCCAGCAGTTTACCAGGGGCAGGCTACGAGCAGTACTTC

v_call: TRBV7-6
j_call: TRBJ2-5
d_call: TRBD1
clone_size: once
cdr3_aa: CASSPSTGEVETQYF
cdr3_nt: TGTGCCAGCAGCCCGTCGACAGGGGAGGTAGAGACCCAGTACTTC

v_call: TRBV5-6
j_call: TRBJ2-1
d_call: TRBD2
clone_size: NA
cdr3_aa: CASSPGGLARYNEQFF
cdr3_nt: TGTGCCAGCAGCCCGGGGGGACTAGCGAGATACAATGAGCAGTTCTTC

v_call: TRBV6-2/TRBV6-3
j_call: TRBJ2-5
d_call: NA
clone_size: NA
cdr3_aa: CASNAQGRYQETQYF
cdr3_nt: TGTGCCAGCAATGCACAGGGGAGGTACCAAGAGACCCAGTACTTC

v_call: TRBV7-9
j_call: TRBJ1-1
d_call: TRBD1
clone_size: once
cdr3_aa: CASIPDRWNTEAFF
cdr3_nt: TGTGCCAGCATCCCGGACAGGTGGAACACTGAAGCTTTCTTT

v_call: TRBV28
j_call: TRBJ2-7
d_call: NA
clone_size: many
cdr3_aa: CASSSPTEGSYEQYF
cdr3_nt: TGTGCCAGCAGTTCCCCGACCGAAGGCTCCTACGAGCAGTACTTC

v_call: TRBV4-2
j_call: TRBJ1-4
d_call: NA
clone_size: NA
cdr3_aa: CASSQELRQSNEKLFF
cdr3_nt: TGTGCCAGCAGCCAAGAACTTAGACAGTCTAATGAAAAACTGTTTTTT

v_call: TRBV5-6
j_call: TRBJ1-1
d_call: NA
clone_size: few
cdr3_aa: CASSLVQRYTEAFF
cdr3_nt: TGTGCCAGCAGCTTGGTCCAAAGGTATACTGAAGCTTTCTTT

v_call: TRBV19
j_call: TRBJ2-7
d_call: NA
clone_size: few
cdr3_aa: CASSRKSDGYYEQYF
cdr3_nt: TGTGCCAGTAGCCGAAAATCCGACGGGTACTACGAGCAGTACTTC

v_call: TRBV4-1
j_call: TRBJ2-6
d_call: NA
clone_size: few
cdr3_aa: CASSTAPPGANVLTF
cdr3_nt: TGCGCCAGCAGCACCGCCCCCCCCGGGGCCAACGTCCTGACTTTC

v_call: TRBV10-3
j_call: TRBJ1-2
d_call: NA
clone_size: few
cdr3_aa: CAITPDQNYGYTF
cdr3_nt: TGTGCCATCACCCCCGACCAGAACTATGGCTACACCTTC

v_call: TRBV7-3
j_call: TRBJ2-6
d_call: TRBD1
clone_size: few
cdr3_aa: CASSPGQGIAGANVLTF
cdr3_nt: TGTGCCAGCAGCCCGGGACAGGGGATCGCTGGGGCCAACGTCCTGACTTTC

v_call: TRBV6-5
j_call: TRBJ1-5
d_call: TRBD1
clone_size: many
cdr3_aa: CASSYSSRDRVDQPQHF
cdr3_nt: TGTGCCAGCAGTTACTCGAGTCGGGACAGGGTGGATCAGCCCCAGCATTTT

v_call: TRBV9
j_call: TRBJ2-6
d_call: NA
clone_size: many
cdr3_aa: CASSVSGSVLSGANVLTF
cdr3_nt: TGTGCCAGCAGCGTCAGCGGGTCGGTCCTCTCTGGGGCCAACGTCCTGACTTTC

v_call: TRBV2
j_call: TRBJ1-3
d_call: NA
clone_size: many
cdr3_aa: CASRQTWGGNTIYF
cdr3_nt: TGTGCCAGCAGGCAAACCTGGGGAGGAAACACCATATATTTT

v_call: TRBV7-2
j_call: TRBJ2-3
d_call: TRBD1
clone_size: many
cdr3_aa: CASSSDRTTDTQYF
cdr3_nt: TGTGCCAGCAGCTCGGACAGGACCACAGATACGCAGTATTTT

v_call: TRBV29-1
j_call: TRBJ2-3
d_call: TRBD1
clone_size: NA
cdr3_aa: CSVDQGAILDTQYF
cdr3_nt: TGCAGCGTTGACCAGGGGGCGATTTTAGATACGCAGTATTTT

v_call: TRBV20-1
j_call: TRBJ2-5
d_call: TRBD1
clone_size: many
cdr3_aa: CSAPTGVVETQYF
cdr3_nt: TGCAGTGCGCCGACAGGGGTTGTGGAGACCCAGTACTTC

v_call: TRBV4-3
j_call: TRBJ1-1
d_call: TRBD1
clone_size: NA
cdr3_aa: CASSQQGDLSTEAFF
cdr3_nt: TGCGCCAGCAGCCAACAGGGGGATTTGAGCACTGAAGCTTTCTTT

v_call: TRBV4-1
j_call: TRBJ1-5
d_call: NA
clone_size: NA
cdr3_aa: CASSLLRGASNQPQHF
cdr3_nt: TGCGCCAGCAGCCTCTTACGGGGGGCGAGCAATCAGCCCCAGCATTTT

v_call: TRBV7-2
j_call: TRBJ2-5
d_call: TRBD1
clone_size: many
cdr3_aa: CASSRTGGKSETQYF
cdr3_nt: TGTGCCAGCAGCCGGACAGGGGGCAAATCGGAGACCCAGTACTTC

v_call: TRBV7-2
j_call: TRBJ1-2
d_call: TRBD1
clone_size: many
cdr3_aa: CASSSTGANSYGYTF
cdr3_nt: TGTGCCAGCAGCTCGACAGGGGCCAATTCCTATGGCTACACCTTC

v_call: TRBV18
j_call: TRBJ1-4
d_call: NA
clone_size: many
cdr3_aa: CASSPLGEKLFF
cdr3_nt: TGTGCCAGCTCACCACTGGGCGAAAAACTGTTTTTT

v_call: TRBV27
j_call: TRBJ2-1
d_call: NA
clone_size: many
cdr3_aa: CASSLGGSRPSYNEQFF
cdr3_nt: TGTGCCAGCAGTTTAGGCGGGTCGCGACCTTCCTACAATGAGCAGTTCTTC

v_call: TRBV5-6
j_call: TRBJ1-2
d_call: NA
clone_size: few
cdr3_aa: CASSLDAGGYTF
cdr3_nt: TGTGCCAGCAGCTTGGATGCTGGGGGCTACACCTTC

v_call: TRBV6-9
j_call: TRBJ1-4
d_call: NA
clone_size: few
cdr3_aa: CASSYQDGTGEKLFF
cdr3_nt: TGTGCCAGCAGTTATCAAGACGGGACGGGGGAAAAACTGTTTTTT

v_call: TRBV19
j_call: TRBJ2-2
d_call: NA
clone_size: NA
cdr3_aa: CASSPLQGNTGELFF
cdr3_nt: TGTGCCAGTAGTCCTCTTCAGGGAAACACCGGGGAGCTGTTTTTT

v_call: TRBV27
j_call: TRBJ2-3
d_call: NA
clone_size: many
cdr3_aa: CASRKGGTDTQYF
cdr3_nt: TGTGCCAGCAGAAAGGGGGGCACAGATACGCAGTATTTT

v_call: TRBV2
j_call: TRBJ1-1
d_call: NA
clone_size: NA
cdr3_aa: CAGYRDMNTEAFF
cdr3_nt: TGTGCCGGGTACAGGGACATGAACACTGAAGCTTTCTTT

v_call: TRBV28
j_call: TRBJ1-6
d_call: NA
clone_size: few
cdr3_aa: CASSPSSGRNSPLHF
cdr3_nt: TGTGCCAGCAGTCCCTCCTCCGGAAGAAATTCACCCCTCCACTTT

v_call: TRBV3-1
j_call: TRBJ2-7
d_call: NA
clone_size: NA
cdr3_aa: CASSTAGTSYEQYF
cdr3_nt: TGTGCCAGCAGCACAGCCGGGACTTCCTACGAGCAGTACTTC

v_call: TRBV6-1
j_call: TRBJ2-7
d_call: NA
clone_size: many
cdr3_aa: CASSETAQDVEQYF
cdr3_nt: TGTGCCAGCAGTGAAACGGCCCAAGATGTGGAGCAGTACTTC

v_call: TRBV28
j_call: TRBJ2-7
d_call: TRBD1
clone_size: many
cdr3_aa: CASKDRGRQRYPYEQYF
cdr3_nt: TGTGCCAGCAAGGACAGGGGGCGACAACGATACCCCTACGAGCAGTACTTC

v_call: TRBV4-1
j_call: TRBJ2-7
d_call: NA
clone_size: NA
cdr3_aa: CASSQEFRYEQYF
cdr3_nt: TGCGCCAGCAGCCAAGAGTTCCGCTACGAGCAGTACTTC

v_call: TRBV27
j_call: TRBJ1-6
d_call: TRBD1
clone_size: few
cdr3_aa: CATRQGGNNSPLHF
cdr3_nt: TGTGCCACCAGACAGGGGGGCAATAATTCACCCCTCCACTTT

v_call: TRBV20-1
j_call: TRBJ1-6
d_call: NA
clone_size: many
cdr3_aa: CSARDRQEAYNSPLHF
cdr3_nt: TGCAGTGCTAGAGATCGGCAGGAGGCATATAATTCACCCCTCCACTTT

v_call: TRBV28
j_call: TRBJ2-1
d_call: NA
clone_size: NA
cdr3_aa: CATGVGTYNEQFF
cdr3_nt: TGTGCCACTGGGGTTGGGACATACAATGAGCAGTTCTTC

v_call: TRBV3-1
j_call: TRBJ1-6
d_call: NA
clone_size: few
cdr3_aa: CASSQVKGSSYNSPLHF
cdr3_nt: TGTGCCAGCAGCCAAGTGAAGGGGAGCTCCTATAATTCACCCCTCCACTTT

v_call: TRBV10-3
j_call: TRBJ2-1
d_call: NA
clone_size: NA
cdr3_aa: CAISIANEQFF
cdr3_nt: TGTGCCATCAGTATAGCAAATGAGCAGTTCTTC

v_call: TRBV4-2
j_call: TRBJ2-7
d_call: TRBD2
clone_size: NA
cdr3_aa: CASSQETSGEYYEQYF
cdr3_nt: TGTGCCAGCAGCCAAGAGACTAGCGGAGAATACTACGAGCAGTACTTC

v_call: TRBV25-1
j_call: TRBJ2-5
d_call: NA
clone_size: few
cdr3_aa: CASRKDSHGETQYF
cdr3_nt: TGTGCCAGCAGAAAGGACAGTCACGGGGAGACCCAGTACTTC

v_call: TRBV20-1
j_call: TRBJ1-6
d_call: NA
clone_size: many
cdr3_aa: CSARDPGASSISSYNSPLHF
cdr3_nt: TGCAGTGCTAGAGATCCTGGAGCCTCTTCTATCAGCTCCTATAATTCACCCCTCCACTTT

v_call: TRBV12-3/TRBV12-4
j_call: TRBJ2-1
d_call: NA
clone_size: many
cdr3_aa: CASRDLRNEQFF
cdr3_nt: TGTGCCAGCAGGGATTTAAGGAATGAGCAGTTCTTC

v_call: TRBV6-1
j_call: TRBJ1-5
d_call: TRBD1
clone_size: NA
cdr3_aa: CASRDSFEGPQHF
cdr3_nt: TGTGCCAGCCGGGACAGTTTTGAAGGACCCCAACATTTT

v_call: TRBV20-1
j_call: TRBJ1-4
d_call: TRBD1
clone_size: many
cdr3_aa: CSARAPLDREGRELFF
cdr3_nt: TGCAGTGCTAGAGCCCCGCTGGACAGGGAGGGACGGGAACTGTTTTTT

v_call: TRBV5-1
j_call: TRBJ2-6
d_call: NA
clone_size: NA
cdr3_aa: CASSGGSGANVLTF
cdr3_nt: TGCGCCAGCAGCGGGGGGTCTGGGGCCAACGTCCTGACTTTC

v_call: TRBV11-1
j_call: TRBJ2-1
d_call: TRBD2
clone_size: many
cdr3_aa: CASSLLLAGGNEQFF
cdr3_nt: TGTGCCAGCAGTCTACTCCTAGCGGGAGGAAATGAGCAGTTCTTC